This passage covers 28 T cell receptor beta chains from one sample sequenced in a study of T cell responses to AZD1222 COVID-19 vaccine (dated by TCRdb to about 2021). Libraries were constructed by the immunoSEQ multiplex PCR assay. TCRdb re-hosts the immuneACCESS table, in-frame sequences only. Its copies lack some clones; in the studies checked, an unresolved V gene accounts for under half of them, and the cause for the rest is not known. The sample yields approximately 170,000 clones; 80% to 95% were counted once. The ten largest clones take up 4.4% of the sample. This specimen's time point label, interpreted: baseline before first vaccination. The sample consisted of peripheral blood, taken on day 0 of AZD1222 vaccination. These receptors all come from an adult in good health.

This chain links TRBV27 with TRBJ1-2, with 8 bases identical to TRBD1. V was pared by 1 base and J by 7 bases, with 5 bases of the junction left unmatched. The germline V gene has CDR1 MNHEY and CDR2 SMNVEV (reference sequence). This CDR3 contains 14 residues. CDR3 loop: CASSLWAGGGGYTF. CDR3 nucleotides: TGTGCCAGCAGTTTATGGGCAGGGGGCGGTGGCTACACCTTC.

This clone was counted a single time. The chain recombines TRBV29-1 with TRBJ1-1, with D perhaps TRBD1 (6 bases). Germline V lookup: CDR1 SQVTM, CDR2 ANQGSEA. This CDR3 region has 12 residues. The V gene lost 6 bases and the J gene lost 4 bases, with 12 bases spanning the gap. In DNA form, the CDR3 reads TGCAGCGTCGGACAGACGGGCACTGAAGCTTTCTTT. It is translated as CSVGQTGTEAFF.

This chain's CDR3 is CASTRGGPDNEQFF. In DNA form, the CDR3 reads TGTGCCAGCACCCGAGGGGGGCCCGACAATGAGCAGTTCTTC. The chain recombines TRBV6-5 with TRBJ2-1, with D perhaps assigned TRBD1 or TRBD2 (6 bases each). The CDR3 is 14 amino acids. V dropped 7 bases and J dropped 5 bases, with 15 bases sitting between them. In germline, CDR1 is MNHEY, CDR2 SVGAGI.

CDR3 bases: TGTGCCAGCAGCTTACTTGGGCGGACCTACGAGCAGTACTTC. Translation gives CASSLLGRTYEQYF. The rearrangement joins TRBV7-8 to TRBJ2-7; D unresolved. The CDR3 runs to 14 residues. Germline-derived CDR1 and CDR2 are SGHVS and FQNEAQ. The ends were cut back, 2 bases at V and 2 bases at J, with 10 bases in the middle.

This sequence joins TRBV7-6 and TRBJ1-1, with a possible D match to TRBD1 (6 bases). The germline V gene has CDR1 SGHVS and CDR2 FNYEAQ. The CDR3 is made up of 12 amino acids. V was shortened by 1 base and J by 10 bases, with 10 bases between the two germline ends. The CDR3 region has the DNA TGTGCCAGCAGCTTAGACGGACAGAGAGCTTTCTTT. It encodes CASSLDGQRAFF.

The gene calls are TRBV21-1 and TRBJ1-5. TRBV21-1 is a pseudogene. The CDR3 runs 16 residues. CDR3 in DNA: TGTGCCAGCCCCCGCCGGGGGGTAGTCAAGGATCAGCCCCAGCATTTT. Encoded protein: CASPRRGVVKDQPQHF.

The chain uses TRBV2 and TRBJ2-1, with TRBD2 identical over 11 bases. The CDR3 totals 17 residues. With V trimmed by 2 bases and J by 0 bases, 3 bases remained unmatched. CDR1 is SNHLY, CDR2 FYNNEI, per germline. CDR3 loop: CASSEPSGRPSYNEQFF. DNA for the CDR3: TGTGCCAGCAGTGAACCTAGCGGGAGGCCCTCCTACAATGAGCAGTTCTTC.

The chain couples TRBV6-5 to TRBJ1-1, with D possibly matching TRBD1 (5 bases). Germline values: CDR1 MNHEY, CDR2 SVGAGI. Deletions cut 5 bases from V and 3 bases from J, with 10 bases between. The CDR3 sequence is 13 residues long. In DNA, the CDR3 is TGTGCCAGCAGTAATCCGGGGGACACTGAAGCTTTCTTT. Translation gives CASSNPGDTEAFF.

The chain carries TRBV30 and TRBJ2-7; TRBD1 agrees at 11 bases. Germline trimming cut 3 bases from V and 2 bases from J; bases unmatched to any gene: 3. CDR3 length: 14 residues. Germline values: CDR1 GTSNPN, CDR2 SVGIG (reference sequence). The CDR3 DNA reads TGTGCCTGGAGGACGGACAGGGGGCCCTACGAGCAGTACTTC. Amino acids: CAWRTDRGPYEQYF.

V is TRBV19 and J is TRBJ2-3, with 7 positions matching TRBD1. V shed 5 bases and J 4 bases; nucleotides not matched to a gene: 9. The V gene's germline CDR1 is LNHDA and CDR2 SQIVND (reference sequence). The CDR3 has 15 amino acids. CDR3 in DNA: TGTGCCAGTAGTCGGGGTGGGGACAGATCAGATACGCAGTATTTT. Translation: CASSRGGDRSDTQYF.

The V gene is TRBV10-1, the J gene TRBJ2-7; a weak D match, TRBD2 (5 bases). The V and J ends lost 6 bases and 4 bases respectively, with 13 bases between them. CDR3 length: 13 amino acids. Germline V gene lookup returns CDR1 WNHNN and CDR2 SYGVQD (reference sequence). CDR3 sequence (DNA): TGCGCCAGCAGCTTCCTCGAGGGTTACGAGCAGTACTTC. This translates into CASSFLEGYEQYF.

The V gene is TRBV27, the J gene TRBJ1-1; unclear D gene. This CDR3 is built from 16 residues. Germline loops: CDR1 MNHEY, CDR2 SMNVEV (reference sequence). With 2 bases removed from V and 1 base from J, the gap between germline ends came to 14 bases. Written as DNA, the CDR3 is TGTGCCAGCAGTTTAAGATCGGGCCGGGGGAACACTGAAGCTTTCTTT. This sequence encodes CASSLRSGRGNTEAFF.

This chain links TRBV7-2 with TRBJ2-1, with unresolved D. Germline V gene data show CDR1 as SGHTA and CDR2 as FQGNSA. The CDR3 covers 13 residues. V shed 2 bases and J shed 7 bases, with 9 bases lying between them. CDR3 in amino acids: CASSLSQLNEQFF. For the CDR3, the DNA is TGTGCCAGCAGCTTAAGTCAGTTGAATGAGCAGTTCTTC. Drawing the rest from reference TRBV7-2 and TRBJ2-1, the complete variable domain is GAGVSQSPSNKVTEKGKDVELRCDPISGHTALYWYRQSLGQGLEFLIYFQGNSAPDKSGLPSDRFSAERTGGSVSTLTIQRTQQEDSAVYLCASSLSQLNEQFFGPGTRLTVL.

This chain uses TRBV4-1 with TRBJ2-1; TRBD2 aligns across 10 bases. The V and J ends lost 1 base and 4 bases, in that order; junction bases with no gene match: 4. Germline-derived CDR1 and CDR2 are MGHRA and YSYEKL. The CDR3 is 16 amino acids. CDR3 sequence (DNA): TGCGCCAGCAGCCAAGTTCGACTAGCGGGTTACAATGAGCAGTTCTTC. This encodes CASSQVRLAGYNEQFF.

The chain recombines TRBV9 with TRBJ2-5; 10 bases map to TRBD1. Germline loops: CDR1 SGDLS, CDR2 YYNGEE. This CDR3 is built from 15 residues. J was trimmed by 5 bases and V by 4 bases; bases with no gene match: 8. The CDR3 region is CASSSGTGAWETQYF. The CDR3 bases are TGTGCCAGCAGCTCCGGGACAGGGGCGTGGGAGACCCAGTACTTC. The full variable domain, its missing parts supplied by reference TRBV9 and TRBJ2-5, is DSGVTQTPKHLITATGQRVTLRCSPRSGDLSVYWYQQSLDQGLQFLIQYYNGEERAKGNILERFSAQQFPDLHSELNLSSLELGDSALYFCASSSGTGAWETQYFGPGTRLLVL.

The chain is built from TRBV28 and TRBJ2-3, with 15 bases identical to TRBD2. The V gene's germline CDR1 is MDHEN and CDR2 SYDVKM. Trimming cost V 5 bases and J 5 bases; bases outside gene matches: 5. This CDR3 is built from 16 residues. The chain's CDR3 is CASSIGTSGRKDTQYF. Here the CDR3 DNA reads TGTGCCAGCAGTATTGGGACTAGCGGGAGGAAAGATACGCAGTATTTT. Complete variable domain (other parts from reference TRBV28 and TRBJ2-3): DVKVTQSSRYLVKRTGEKVFLECVQDMDHENMFWYRQDPGLGLRLIYFSYDVKMKEKGDIPEGYSVSREKKERFSLILESASTNQTSMYLCASSIGTSGRKDTQYFGPGTRLTVL.

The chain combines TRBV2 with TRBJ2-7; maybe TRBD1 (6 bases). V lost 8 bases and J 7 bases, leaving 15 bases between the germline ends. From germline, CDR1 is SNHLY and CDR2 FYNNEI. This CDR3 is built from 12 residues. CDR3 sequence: CASLAGTGEQYF. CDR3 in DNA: TGTGCCAGCCTGGCAGGTACAGGGGAGCAGTACTTC.

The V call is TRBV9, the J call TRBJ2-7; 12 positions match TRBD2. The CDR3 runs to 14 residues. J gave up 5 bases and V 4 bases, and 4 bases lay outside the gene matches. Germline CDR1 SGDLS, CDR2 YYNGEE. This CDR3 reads CASSPRLAGDEQYF. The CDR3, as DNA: TGTGCCAGCAGCCCCAGACTAGCGGGAGACGAGCAGTACTTC.

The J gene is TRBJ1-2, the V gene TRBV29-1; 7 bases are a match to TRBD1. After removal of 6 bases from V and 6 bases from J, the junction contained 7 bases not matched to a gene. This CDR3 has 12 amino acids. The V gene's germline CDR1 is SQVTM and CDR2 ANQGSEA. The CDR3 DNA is TGCAGCGTAGTCGGGACAGAACATGGCTACACCTTC. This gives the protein CSVVGTEHGYTF.

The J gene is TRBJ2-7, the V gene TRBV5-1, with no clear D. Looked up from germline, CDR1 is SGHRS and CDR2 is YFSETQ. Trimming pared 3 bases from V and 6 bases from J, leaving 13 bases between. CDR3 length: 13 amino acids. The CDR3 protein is CASSYGEVIEQYF. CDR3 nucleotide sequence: TGCGCCAGCAGCTATGGCGAGGTGATCGAGCAGTACTTC.

CDR3 DNA: TGTGCCAGCAGTTTAAATCAGGATACGCAGTATTTT. It yields the protein CASSLNQDTQYF. The chain is built from TRBV28 and TRBJ2-3; no reliable D call. The CDR3 has 12 residues. The germline V gene encodes CDR1 MDHEN and CDR2 SYDVKM. Trimming took off 2 bases at V and 6 bases at J, with 6 bases between the two ends.

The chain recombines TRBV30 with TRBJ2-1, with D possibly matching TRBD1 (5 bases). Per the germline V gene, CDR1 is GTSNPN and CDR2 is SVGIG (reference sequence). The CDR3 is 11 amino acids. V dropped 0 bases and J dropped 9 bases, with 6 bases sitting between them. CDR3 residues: CAWSVGPEQFF. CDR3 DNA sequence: TGTGCCTGGAGTGTGGGGCCTGAGCAGTTCTTC.

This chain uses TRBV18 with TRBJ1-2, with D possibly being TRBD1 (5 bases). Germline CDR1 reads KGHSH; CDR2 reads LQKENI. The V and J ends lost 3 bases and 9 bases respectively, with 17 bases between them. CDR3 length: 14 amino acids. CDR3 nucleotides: TGTGCCAGCTCACCGGGAAGGACAACCGTCAGCTACACCTTC. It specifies CASSPGRTTVSYTF.

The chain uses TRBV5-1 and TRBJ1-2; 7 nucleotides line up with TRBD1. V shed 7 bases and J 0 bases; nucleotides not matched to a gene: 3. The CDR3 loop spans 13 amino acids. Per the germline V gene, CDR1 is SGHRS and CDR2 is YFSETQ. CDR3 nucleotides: TGCGCCAGCTTTCAGGGGGCTAACTATGGCTACACCTTC. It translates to CASFQGANYGYTF.

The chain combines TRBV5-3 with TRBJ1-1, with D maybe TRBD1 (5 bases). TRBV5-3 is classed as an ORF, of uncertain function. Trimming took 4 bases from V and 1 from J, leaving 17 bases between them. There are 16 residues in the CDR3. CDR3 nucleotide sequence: TGTGCCAGAAGCGAAGAGACGACAGAAAAGAACACTGAAGCTTTCTTT. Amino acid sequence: CARSEETTEKNTEAFF.

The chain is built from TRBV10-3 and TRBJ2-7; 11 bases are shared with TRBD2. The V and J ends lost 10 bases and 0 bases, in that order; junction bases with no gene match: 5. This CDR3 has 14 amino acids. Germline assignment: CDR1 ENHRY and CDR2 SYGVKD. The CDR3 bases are TGTGCCACCAGGGGGACTAGCGGCTCCTACGAGCAGTACTTC. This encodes CATRGTSGSYEQYF.

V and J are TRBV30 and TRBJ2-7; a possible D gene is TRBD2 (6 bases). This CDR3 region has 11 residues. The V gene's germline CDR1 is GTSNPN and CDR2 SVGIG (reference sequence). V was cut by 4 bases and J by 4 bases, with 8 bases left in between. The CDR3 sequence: CAWTGGYEQYF. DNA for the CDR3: TGTGCCTGGACCGGGGGTTACGAGCAGTACTTC.

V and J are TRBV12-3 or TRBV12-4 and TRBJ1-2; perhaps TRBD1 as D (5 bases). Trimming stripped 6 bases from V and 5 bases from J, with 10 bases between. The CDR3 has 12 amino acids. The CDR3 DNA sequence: TGTGCCAGCAGCTGGGACGGGTATGGCTACACCTTC. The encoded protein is CASSWDGYGYTF.